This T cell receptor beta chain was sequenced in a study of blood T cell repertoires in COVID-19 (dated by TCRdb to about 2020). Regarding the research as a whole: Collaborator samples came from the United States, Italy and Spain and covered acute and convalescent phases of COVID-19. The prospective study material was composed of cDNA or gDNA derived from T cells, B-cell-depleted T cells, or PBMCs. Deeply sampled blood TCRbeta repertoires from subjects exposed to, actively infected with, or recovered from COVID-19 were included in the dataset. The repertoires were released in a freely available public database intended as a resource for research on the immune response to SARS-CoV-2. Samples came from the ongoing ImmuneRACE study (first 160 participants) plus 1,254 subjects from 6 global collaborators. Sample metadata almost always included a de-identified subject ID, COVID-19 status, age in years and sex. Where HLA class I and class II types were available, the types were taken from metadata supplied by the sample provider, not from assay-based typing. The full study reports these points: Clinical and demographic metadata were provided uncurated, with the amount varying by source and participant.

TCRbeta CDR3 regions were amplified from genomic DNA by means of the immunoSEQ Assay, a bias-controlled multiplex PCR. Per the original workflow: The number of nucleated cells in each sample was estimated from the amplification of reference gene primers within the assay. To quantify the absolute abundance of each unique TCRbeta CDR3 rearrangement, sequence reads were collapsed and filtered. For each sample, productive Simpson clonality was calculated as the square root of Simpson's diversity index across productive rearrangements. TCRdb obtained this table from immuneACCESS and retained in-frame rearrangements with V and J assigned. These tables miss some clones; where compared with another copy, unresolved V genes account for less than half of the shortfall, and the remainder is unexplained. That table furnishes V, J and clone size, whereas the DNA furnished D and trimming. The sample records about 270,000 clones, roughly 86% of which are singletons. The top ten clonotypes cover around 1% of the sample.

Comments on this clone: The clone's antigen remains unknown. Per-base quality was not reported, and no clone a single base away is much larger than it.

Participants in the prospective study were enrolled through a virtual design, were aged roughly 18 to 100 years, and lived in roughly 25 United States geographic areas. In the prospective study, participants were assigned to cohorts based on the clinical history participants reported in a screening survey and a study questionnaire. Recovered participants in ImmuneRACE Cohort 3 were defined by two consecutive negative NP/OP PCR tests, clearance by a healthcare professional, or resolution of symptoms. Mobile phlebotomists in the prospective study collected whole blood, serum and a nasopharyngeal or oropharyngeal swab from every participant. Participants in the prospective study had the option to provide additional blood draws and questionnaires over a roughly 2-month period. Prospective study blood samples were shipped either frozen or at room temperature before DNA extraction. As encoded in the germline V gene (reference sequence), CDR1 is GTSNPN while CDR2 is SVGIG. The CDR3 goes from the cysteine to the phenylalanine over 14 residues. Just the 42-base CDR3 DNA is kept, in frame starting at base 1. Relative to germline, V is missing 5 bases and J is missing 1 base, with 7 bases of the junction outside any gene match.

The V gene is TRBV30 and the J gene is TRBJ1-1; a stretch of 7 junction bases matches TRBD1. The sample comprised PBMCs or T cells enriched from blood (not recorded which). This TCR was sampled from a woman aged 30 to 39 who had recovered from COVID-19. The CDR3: CAWGGDRRNTEAFF. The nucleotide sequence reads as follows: TGTGCCTGGGGCGGGGACAGACGGAACACTGAAGCTTTCTTT.